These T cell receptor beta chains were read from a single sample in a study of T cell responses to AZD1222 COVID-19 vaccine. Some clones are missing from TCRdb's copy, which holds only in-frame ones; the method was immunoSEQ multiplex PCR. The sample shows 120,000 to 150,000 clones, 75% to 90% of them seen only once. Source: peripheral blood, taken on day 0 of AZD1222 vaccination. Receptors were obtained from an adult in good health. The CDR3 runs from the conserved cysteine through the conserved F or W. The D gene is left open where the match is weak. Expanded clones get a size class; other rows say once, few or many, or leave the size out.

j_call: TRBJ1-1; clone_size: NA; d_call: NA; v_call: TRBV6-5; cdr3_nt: TGTGCCAGCAGTTACCACAACGGGAACGAAGCTTTCTTT; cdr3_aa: CASSYHNGNEAFF
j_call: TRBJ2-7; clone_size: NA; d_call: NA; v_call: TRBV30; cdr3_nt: TGTGCCTGGATTCGCCTCCCCGGGCAGGGGGAGCAGTACTTC; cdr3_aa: CAWIRLPGQGEQYF
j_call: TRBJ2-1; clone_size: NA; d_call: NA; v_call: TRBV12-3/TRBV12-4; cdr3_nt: TGTGCCAGCAGTTTCATTCGGGAGAATGAGCAGTTCTTC; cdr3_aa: CASSFIRENEQFF
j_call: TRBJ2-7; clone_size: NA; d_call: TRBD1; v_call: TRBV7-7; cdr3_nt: TGTGCTAGCAGCGTAGGACAGGGCTACGAGCAGTACTTC; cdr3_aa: CASSVGQGYEQYF
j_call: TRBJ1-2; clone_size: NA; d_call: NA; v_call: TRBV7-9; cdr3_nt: TGTGCCAGCAGCCACCGGACAGCTAACTATGGCTACACCTTC; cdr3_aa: CASSHRTANYGYTF
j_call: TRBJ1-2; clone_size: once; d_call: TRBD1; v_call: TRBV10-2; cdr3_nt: TGCGCCATACAACAGGGGGATGGCTACACCTTC; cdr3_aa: CAIQQGDGYTF
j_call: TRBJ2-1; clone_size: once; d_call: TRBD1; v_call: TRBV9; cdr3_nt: TGTGCCAGCAGCGTAGGGGACAGGGACAACAATGAGCAGTTCTTC; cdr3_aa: CASSVGDRDNNEQFF
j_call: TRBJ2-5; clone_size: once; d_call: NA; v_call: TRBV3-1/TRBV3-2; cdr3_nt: TGTGCCAGCAGCCAAGATTTAGACCGCCAGTACTTC; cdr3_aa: CASSQDLDRQYF
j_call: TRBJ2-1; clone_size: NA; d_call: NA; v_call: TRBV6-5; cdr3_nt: TGTGCCAGCAGTTACGGGTCCTCCTTCGATGAGCAGTTCTTC; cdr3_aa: CASSYGSSFDEQFF
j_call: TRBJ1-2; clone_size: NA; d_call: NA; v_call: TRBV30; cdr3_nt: TGTGCCGGAGGGACGGCCGCAACTAACTATGGCTACACCTTC; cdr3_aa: CAGGTAATNYGYTF
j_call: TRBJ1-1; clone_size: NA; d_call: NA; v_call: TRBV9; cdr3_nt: TGTGCCAGCAGCGTAGACCCCCCGGGCAGGGGCACTGAAGCTTTCTTT; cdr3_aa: CASSVDPPGRGTEAFF
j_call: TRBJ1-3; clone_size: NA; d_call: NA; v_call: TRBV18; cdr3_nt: TGTGCCAGCTCACCCTTACAGGACCCGAGATACACCATATATTTT; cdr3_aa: CASSPLQDPRYTIYF
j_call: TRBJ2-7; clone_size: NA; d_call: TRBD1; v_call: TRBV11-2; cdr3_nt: TGTGCCAGCAGCCGGGACAGGGATAACGAGCAGTACTTC; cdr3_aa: CASSRDRDNEQYF
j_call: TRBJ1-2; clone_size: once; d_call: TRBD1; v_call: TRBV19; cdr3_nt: TGTGCCAGTAGTACCCTTTACGACAGGGAAGGAGCCTTTAACTATGGCTACACCTTC; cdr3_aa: CASSTLYDREGAFNYGYTF
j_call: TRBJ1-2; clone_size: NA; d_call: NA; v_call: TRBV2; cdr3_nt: TGTGCCAGCAGGGCCGGGACGGCGGTAGGTGGCTACACCTTC; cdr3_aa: CASRAGTAVGGYTF
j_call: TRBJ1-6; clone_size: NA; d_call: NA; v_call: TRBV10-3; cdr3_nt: TGTGCCATCAGTGGACAGTATGTAGATTCACCCCTCCACTTT; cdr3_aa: CAISGQYVDSPLHF
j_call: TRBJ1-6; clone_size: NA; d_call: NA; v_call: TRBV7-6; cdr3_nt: TGTGCCAGCAGCTTCGGGACGGGGAATAATTCACCCCTCCACTTT; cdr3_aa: CASSFGTGNNSPLHF
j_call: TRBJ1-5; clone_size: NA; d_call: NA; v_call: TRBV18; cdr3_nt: TGTGCCAGCTCATCCGGGGGAAGCAATCAGCCCCAGCATTTT; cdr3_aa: CASSSGGSNQPQHF
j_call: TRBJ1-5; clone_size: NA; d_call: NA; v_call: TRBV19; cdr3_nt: TGTGCCAGTAGTATGATTCTGGGGAATCAGCCCCAGCATTTT; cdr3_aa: CASSMILGNQPQHF
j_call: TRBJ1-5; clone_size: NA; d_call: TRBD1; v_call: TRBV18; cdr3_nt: TGTGCCAGCTCACCGGGACAGGGGGCTCAGCCCCAGCATTTT; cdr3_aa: CASSPGQGAQPQHF
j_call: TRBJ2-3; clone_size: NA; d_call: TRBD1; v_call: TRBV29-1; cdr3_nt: TGCAGCGCTGAACAGGGGCCGCTAATTTTT; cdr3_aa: CSAEQGPLIF
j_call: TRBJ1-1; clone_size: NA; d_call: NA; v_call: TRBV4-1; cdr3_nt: TGCGCCAGCAGCCCCTCAGGCTTGAACACTGAAGCTTTCTTT; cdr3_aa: CASSPSGLNTEAFF